These 31 T cell receptor beta chains came from one sample sequenced in a study of cytomegalovirus exposure and HLA in healthy donors. Vbeta (60) and Jbeta (13) primers were used in the PCR. Generated by immunoSEQ multiplex PCR, the TCRdb table keeps only in-frame clones and is missing some. Altogether about 130,000 clones are present, roughly 82% being singletons, with the ten largest covering less than 3.5%. The sequencing input was PBMCs. The source of these receptors is a man aged 50-60 years in good health and CMV-seronegative.

This chain connects TRBV15 to TRBJ2-4; TRBD1 matches 7 bases. The CDR3 contains 13 residues. Germline V lookup: CDR1 LNHNV, CDR2 YYDKDF (reference sequence). V lost 5 bases, J lost 5 bases, and 3 bases stayed unmatched. The CDR3 loop is CATSFGTENIQYF. The CDR3 bases are TGTGCCACCAGCTTCGGGACAGAAAACATTCAGTACTTC. Filled out from reference TRBV15 and TRBJ2-4, the complete variable domain reads DAMVIQNPRYQVTQFGKPVTLSCSQTLNHNVMYWYQQKSSQAPKLLFHYYDKDFNNEADTPDNFQSRRPNTSFCFLDIRSPGLGDTAMYLCATSFGTENIQYFGAGTRLSVL.

The chain couples TRBV28 to TRBJ2-7; possible D gene TRBD1, 5 bases. Germline loops: CDR1 MDHEN, CDR2 SYDVKM. This CDR3 contains 13 residues. V lost 6 bases and J 1 base, leaving 10 bases between the germline ends. The DNA of the CDR3 is TGTGCCAGCAGCCTCAGACAGTCCTACGAGCAGTACTTC. Its translation is CASSLRQSYEQYF. The full variable domain, in which reference TRBV28 and TRBJ2-7 provide the parts outside the CDR3, is DVKVTQSSRYLVKRTGEKVFLECVQDMDHENMFWYRQDPGLGLRLIYFSYDVKMKEKGDIPEGYSVSREKKERFSLILESASTNQTSMYLCASSLRQSYEQYFGPGTRLTVT.

This clone was recorded once. This rearrangement joins TRBV27 to TRBJ1-2; D not resolved. CDR3 length equals 13 residues. V was cut by 8 bases and J by 3 bases, with 13 bases left in between. Germline CDR1 reads MNHEY; CDR2 reads SMNVEV (reference sequence). The CDR3 spells CASASNRYYGYTF. The CDR3 region has the DNA TGTGCCAGCGCCTCCAATAGATACTATGGCTACACCTTC.

This clone came up a few times. The chain couples TRBV5-4 to TRBJ2-5, with 12 nucleotides matching TRBD1. The V gene's germline CDR1 is SGHNT and CDR2 YYREEE (reference sequence). The CDR3 sequence is 15 residues long. V lost 4 bases and J lost 5; bases outside the gene matches: 6. CDR3 DNA sequence: TGTGCCAGCAGCCCAGGGACAGGGGGCTGGGAGACCCAGTACTTC. Its protein product is CASSPGTGGWETQYF.

This clone came up a few times. This chain links TRBV7-6 with TRBJ1-4; 9 nucleotides match TRBD1. From germline, CDR1 is SGHVS and CDR2 FNYEAQ. V shed 5 bases, J shed 6 bases, and the junction held 4 bases outside the gene matches. CDR3 length equals 14 residues. This chain's CDR3 is CASSPRQGDEKLFF. The CDR3 DNA reads TGTGCCAGCAGCCCACGACAGGGGGATGAAAAACTGTTTTTT.

This chain joins TRBV6-5 and TRBJ2-7; D possibly corresponds to TRBD2 (5 bases). CDR3 length equals 13 residues. The V gene's germline CDR1 is MNHEY and CDR2 SVGAGI. V lost 5 bases to trimming and J lost 3 bases, with 11 bases between them. CDR3 sequence reads: CASSRTGNYEQYF. The CDR3 DNA is TGTGCCAGCAGTCGGACGGGGAACTACGAGCAGTACTTC.

The V gene is TRBV14, the J gene TRBJ2-5; 11 bases map to TRBD2. J was trimmed by 0 bases and V by 1 base; bases with no gene match: 7. This CDR3 has 18 amino acids. Germline V gene data show CDR1 as SGHDN and CDR2 as FVKESK. The CDR3 DNA reads as TGTGCCAGCAGCCAAGCTACCCTAGCGGGGGGTCACCAAGAGACCCAGTACTTC. Amino acids: CASSQATLAGGHQETQYF.

This clone appeared a few times. The chain links TRBV2 to TRBJ2-3; 13 nucleotides align to TRBD2. Germline CDR1 is SNHLY and CDR2 is FYNNEI. Germline trimming cut 3 bases from V and 7 bases from J; bases unmatched to any gene: 7. CDR3 length equals 16 residues. CDR3 loop: CASSDGLAGAANTQYF. DNA for the CDR3: TGTGCCAGCAGTGATGGACTAGCGGGGGCCGCCAATACGCAGTATTTT.

To note about this clone: Other nucleotide sequences from this sample produce the same CDR3. The rearrangement links TRBV2 to TRBJ2-2; D gene uncertain. Trimming pared 3 bases from V and 7 bases from J, leaving 15 bases between. The CDR3 contains 15 residues. The germline CDR1 and CDR2 sequences are SNHLY and FYNNEI. The CDR3 DNA reads as TGTGCCAGCAGTGAGGCCCCTTTGGCGGACGGGGAGCTGTTTTTT. Translated, it gives CASSEAPLADGELFF.

This rearrangement joins TRBV30 to TRBJ2-1, with a possible D match to TRBD2 (6 bases). The CDR3 consists of 14 residues. The V and J ends lost 7 bases and 0 bases respectively, with 13 bases between them. Per the germline V gene, CDR1 is GTSNPN and CDR2 is SVGIG (reference sequence). This chain's CDR3 is CAFLLAHSYNEQFF. CDR3 nucleotides: TGTGCCTTCTTACTAGCCCACTCCTACAATGAGCAGTTCTTC.

This rearrangement joins TRBV4-1 to TRBJ2-2; TRBD2 matches at 8 bases. V trimming: 2 bases; J trimming: 5 bases; junction bases outside the gene matches: 10. There are 17 residues in the CDR3. CDR1 and CDR2 (germline): MGHRA, YSYEKL. The DNA for the CDR3 is TGCGCCAGCAGCCAACGGGGGGGGCCTAGAAGAACCGGGGAGCTGTTTTTT. This encodes CASSQRGGPRRTGELFF.

In DNA form, the CDR3 reads TGTGCCATCAGGGAGACAGGGGGAGGCTATGGCTACACCTTC. This gives the protein CAIRETGGGYGYTF. The genes are TRBV10-3 and TRBJ1-2; TRBD1 matches 9 bases. J gave up 4 bases and V 6 bases, and 6 bases lay outside the gene matches. CDR1 is ENHRY, CDR2 SYGVKD, per germline. The CDR3 loop spans 14 amino acids.

The rearrangement links TRBV30 to TRBJ2-5; TRBD1 agrees at 9 bases. The J call may be faulty, since TRBJ2-7 better matches the DNA end. The CDR3 loop spans 16 amino acids. The germline gives CDR1 GTSNPN, CDR2 SVGIG (reference sequence). CDR3 nucleotide sequence: TGTGCCTGGACCGGGGACAGGGTCAAAGGCATCTACGAGCAGTACTTC. Amino acid sequence: CAWTGDRVKGIYEQYF.

This clone was seen once. J is TRBJ2-1 and V is TRBV9; maybe TRBD1 (6 bases). Trimming cost V 1 base and J 1 base, with 12 bases left between them. The length of the CDR3 is 16 residues. Germline V lookup: CDR1 SGDLS, CDR2 YYNGEE. The CDR3 loop reads CASSVKGTTSYNEQFF. CDR3 sequence (DNA): TGTGCCAGCAGCGTAAAGGGGACAACATCCTACAATGAGCAGTTCTTC.

V gene TRBV29-1 combines with J gene TRBJ1-1; a possible D gene is TRBD1 (6 bases). This CDR3 is 18 amino acids long. From germline, CDR1 is SQVTM and CDR2 ANQGSEA. V shed 4 bases and J shed 6 bases, with 30 bases lying between them. CDR3 in amino acids: CSVVTPMGRGRVRAEAFF. Here the CDR3 DNA reads TGCAGCGTTGTAACTCCTATGGGCAGGGGCCGGGTGCGGGCTGAAGCTTTCTTT.

The J gene is TRBJ1-2, the V gene TRBV5-4; D gene ambiguous. The CDR3 is made up of 13 amino acids. Germline assignment: CDR1 SGHNT and CDR2 YYREEE (reference sequence). V lost 5 bases to trimming and J lost 1 base, with 9 bases between them. In DNA, the CDR3 is TGTGCCAGCAGGACCCACAGTAACTATGGCTACACCTTC. The encoded protein is CASRTHSNYGYTF.

The V and J genes are TRBV7-9 and TRBJ2-5; possible D gene TRBD1, 6 bases. Looked up from germline, CDR1 is SEHNR and CDR2 is FQNEAQ (reference sequence). The V gene lost 5 bases and the J gene lost 3 bases, with 19 bases spanning the gap. This CDR3 contains 16 residues. This chain's CDR3 is CASSPLNRVGEETQYF. The CDR3 region has the DNA TGTGCCAGCAGCCCCCTAAACAGGGTAGGGGAAGAGACCCAGTACTTC.

In nucleotides, the CDR3 is TGCGCCAGCAGCCGAGGAGGGGACAGGGGTTACGCTGAAGCTTTCTTT. Encoded protein: CASSRGGDRGYAEAFF. The rearrangement uses TRBV4-1 and TRBJ1-1; the match to TRBD1 covers 10 bases. Looked up from germline, CDR1 is MGHRA and CDR2 is YSYEKL. The CDR3 spans 16 residues. The ends lost 4 bases at V and 6 bases at J; junction bases unmatched: 11.

This chain links TRBV10-2 with TRBJ1-5, with 7 positions matching TRBD1. Trimming at V came to 10 bases and at J to 0 bases, leaving 6 bases not matched to a gene. Germline V gene lookup returns CDR1 WSHSY and CDR2 SAAADI. This CDR3 spans 14 amino acids. In nucleotides, the CDR3 is TGCGCCACCGGGACAGCATATAGCAATCAGCCCCAGCATTTT. The encoded protein is CATGTAYSNQPQHF.

This sequence joins TRBV5-1 and TRBJ2-7, with 11 nucleotides matching TRBD2. The CDR3 is 16 amino acids. V shed 2 bases and J 3 bases; nucleotides not matched to a gene: 7. Per the germline V gene, CDR1 is SGHRS and CDR2 is YFSETQ. In nucleotides, the CDR3 is TGCGCCAGCAGCTTTGATAGCGGGGGGGATTTCTACGAGCAGTACTTC. As protein: CASSFDSGGDFYEQYF.

The chain links TRBV15 to TRBJ2-2, with D possibly matching TRBD1 (6 bases). The CDR3 totals 14 residues. Germline V gives CDR1 LNHNV, CDR2 YYDKDF (reference sequence). Trimming cost V 6 bases and J 2 bases, with 10 bases left between them. The CDR3 reads CATSRQENTGELFF. Written as DNA, the CDR3 is TGTGCCACCAGTAGACAGGAAAACACCGGGGAGCTGTTTTTT.

This chain links TRBV7-9 with TRBJ2-1; 9 bases agree with TRBD2. The CDR3 runs to 18 residues. Germline CDR1 is SEHNR and CDR2 is FQNEAQ (reference sequence). V was pared by 2 bases and J by 7 bases, with 15 bases of the junction left unmatched. The CDR3 sequence is CASSLIFGAGGSDNEQFF. Here the CDR3 DNA reads TGTGCCAGCAGCTTAATCTTTGGAGCGGGGGGCTCGGATAATGAGCAGTTCTTC. Looking up the rest from reference TRBV7-9 and TRBJ2-1 gives the full variable domain: DTGVSQNPRHKITKRGQNVTFRCDPISEHNRLYWYRQTLGQGPEFLTYFQNEAQLEKSRLLSDRFSAERPKGSFSTLEIQRTEQGDSAMYLCASSLIFGAGGSDNEQFFGPGTRLTVL.

This clone was observed a few times. The chain combines TRBV19 with TRBJ1-2, with 9 nucleotides matching TRBD1. The CDR3 extends over 18 amino acids. Germline V gives CDR1 LNHDA, CDR2 SQIVND (reference sequence). The J segment lost 6 bases and the V segment lost 7 bases, leaving 21 bases of the junction unmatched. The CDR3 region has the DNA TGTGCCAGTACCCTATATAGGGACAGGGACCCCTCCCAGGATGGCTACACCTTC. It is translated as CASTLYRDRDPSQDGYTF. The whole variable domain, remainder taken from reference TRBV19 and TRBJ1-2, is DGGITQSPKYLFRKEGQNVTLSCEQNLNHDAMYWYRQDPGQGLRLIYYSQIVNDFQKGDIAEGYSVSREKKESFPLTVTSAQKNPTAFYLCASTLYRDRDPSQDGYTFGSGTRLTVV.

This clone was observed a single time. CDR3 coding DNA: TGTGCCAGCATCCTGCGAAGCTCCTATAATTCACCCCTCCACTTT. Its protein product is CASILRSSYNSPLHF. The chain joins TRBV2 to TRBJ1-6, with unresolved D. V lost 7 bases and J lost 0, with 10 bases in between. There are 15 residues in the CDR3. Germline-derived CDR1 and CDR2 are SNHLY and FYNNEI.

The chain recombines TRBV6-5 with TRBJ1-1; 9 nucleotides agree with TRBD1. The V segment lost 6 bases and the J segment 6 bases; nucleotides outside the gene matches: 11. The CDR3 is 15 residues long. CDR1 is MNHEY and CDR2 is SVGAGI in the germline V gene. Here the CDR3 reads CASRRRGQGSPEAFF. CDR3 nucleotide sequence: TGTGCCAGCAGGCGAAGGGGACAGGGTAGTCCTGAAGCTTTCTTT.

In its sample, this clone was seen a few times. The rearrangement joins TRBV5-1 to TRBJ2-7; the match to TRBD1 covers 8 bases. V lost 4 bases, J lost 4 bases, and 10 bases stayed unmatched. CDR1 is SGHRS and CDR2 is YFSETQ in the germline V gene. CDR3 size: 15 residues. This CDR3 is CASSPGQGRLYEQYF. CDR3 nucleotides: TGCGCCAGCAGCCCTGGACAGGGTAGGTTATACGAGCAGTACTTC.

This clone was found once. V usage is TRBV27 and J usage is TRBJ1-1; D remains unclear. CDR1 MNHEY and CDR2 SMNVEV come from the germline V gene (reference sequence). The V gene lost 3 bases and the J gene lost 4 bases, with 9 bases spanning the gap. CDR3 length equals 13 residues. DNA of the CDR3: TGTGCCAGCAGTTTGAGGGCGGGCACTGAAGCTTTCTTT. Its translation is CASSLRAGTEAFF.

The V call is TRBV28, the J call TRBJ1-2; 10 bases line up with TRBD1. Germline V lookup: CDR1 MDHEN, CDR2 SYDVKM. V lost 5 bases and J lost 8; bases outside the gene matches: 8. This CDR3 region has 14 residues. Here the CDR3 DNA reads TGTGCCAGCAGTCCCCCACCGACAGGGGGCGGCTACACCTTC. Its protein product is CASSPPPTGGGYTF.

V gene TRBV5-6 combines with J gene TRBJ1-4; D perhaps matches TRBD1 (5 bases). The CDR3 has 14 residues. V shed 4 bases and J shed 10 bases, with 17 bases lying between them. CDR1 is SGHDT, CDR2 YYEEEE, per germline. The CDR3 DNA reads TGTGCCAGCAGCGATACAGGTTCGGTGGGAAAACTGTTTTTT. Translation gives CASSDTGSVGKLFF. The full variable domain, its missing parts supplied by reference TRBV5-6 and TRBJ1-4, is DAGVTQSPTHLIKTRGQQVTLRCSPKSGHDTVSWYQQALGQGPQFIFQYYEEEERQRGNFPDRFSGHQFPNYSSELNVNALLLGDSALYLCASSDTGSVGKLFFGSGTQLSVL.

The chain is built from TRBV29-1 and TRBJ1-1, with 7 bases lining up with TRBD1. CDR1 and CDR2 (germline): SQVTM, ANQGSEA. The CDR3 is 11 amino acids. Trimming removed 3 bases from V and 5 bases from J; junction bases left unmatched: 0. In DNA form, the CDR3 reads TGCAGCGTTGACAGGGGGACTGAAGCTTTCTTT. Protein: CSVDRGTEAFF.

V usage is TRBV9 and J usage is TRBJ2-3; 13 bases are shared with TRBD2. The V gene end was trimmed by 3 bases and the J gene end by 1 base; junction bases not matched to a gene: 11. Germline values: CDR1 SGDLS, CDR2 YYNGEE. This CDR3 region has 19 residues. CDR3 sequence reads: CASSDTTSGGGWGTDTQYF. The CDR3 region has the DNA TGTGCCAGCAGCGACACAACTAGCGGGGGGGGTTGGGGCACAGATACGCAGTATTTT.